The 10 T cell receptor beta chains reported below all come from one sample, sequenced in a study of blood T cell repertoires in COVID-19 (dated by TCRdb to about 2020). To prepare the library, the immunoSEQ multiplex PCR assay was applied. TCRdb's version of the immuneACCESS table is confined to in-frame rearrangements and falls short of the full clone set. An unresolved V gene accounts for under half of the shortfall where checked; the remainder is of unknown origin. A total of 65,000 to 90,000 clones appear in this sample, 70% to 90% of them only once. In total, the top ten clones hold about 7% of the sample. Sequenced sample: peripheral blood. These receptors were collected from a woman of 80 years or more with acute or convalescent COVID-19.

CDR3 protein: CASISGTEAFF. In DNA form, the CDR3 reads TGTGCCAGTATTTCCGGGACAGAAGCTTTCTTT. The V and J genes are TRBV19 and TRBJ1-1, with D tentatively TRBD1 (6 bases). Germline loops: CDR1 LNHDA, CDR2 SQIVND (reference sequence). Between the trimmed V and J ends, which lost 7 bases and 8 bases, there was a span of 11 bases. The CDR3 totals 11 residues. The full variable domain, with the rest looked up from reference TRBV19 and TRBJ1-1, is DGGITQSPKYLFRKEGQNVTLSCEQNLNHDAMYWYRQDPGQGLRLIYYSQIVNDFQKGDIAEGYSVSREKKESFPLTVTSAQKNPTAFYLCASISGTEAFFGQGTRLTVV.

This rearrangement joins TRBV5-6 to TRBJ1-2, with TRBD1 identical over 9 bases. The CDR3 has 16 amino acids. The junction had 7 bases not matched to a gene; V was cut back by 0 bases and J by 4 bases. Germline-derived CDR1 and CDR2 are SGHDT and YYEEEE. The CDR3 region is CASSLARDRGIYGYTF. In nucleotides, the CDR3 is TGTGCCAGCAGCTTGGCCCGTGACAGGGGGATCTATGGCTACACCTTC.

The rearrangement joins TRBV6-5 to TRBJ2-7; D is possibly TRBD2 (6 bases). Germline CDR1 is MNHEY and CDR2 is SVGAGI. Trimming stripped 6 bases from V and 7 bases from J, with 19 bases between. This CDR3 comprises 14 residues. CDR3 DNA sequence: TGTGCCAGCAGGCGGGACTCAACTTTGAGGGAGCAGTACTTC. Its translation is CASRRDSTLREQYF.

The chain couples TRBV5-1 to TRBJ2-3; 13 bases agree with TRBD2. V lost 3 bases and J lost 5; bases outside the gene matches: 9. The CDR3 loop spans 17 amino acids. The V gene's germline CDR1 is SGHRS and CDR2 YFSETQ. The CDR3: CASSSRTSGSAGDTQYF. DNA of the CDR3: TGCGCCAGCAGCTCCCGGACTAGCGGGAGTGCTGGAGATACGCAGTATTTT.

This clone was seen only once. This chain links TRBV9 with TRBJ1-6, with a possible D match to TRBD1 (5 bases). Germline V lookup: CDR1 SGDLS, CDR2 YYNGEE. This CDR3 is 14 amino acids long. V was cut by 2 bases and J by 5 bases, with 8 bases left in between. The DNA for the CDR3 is TGTGCCAGCAGCGTTGCGACAGATAATTCACCCCTCCACTTT. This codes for CASSVATDNSPLHF.

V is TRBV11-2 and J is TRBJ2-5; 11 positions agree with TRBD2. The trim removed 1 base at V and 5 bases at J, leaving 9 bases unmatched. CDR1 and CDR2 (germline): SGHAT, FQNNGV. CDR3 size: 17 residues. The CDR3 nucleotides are TGTGCCAGCAGCTTAGGGTCTAGCGGGGGGATGGGGGAGACCCAGTACTTC. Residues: CASSLGSSGGMGETQYF.

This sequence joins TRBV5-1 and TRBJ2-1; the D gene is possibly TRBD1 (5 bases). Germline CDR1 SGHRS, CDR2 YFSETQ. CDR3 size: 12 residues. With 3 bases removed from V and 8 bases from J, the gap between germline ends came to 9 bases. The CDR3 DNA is TGCGCCAGCAGCTCAGACAGAGATGAGCAGTTCTTC. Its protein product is CASSSDRDEQFF.

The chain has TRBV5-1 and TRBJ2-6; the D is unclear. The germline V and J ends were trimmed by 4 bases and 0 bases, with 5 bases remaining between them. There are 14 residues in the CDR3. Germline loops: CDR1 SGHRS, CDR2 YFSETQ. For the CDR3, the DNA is TGCGCCAGCAGCACTTTCTCTGGGGCCAACGTCCTGACTTTC. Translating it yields CASSTFSGANVLTF.

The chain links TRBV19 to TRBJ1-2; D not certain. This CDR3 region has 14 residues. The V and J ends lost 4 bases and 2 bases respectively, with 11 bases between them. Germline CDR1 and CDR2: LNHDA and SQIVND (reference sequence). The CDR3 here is CASSTSSLNYGYTF. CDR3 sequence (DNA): TGTGCCAGTAGTACTTCCTCGTTGAACTATGGCTACACCTTC.

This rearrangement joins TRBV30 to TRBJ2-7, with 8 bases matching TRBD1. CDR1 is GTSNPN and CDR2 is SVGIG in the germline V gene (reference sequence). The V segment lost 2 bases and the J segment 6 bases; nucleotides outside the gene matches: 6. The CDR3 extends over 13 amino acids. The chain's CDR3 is CAWSKPGGREQYF. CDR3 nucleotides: TGTGCCTGGAGTAAACCAGGGGGCCGCGAGCAGTACTTC.